Described below is a single T cell receptor beta chain sequence and its context. This specimen belongs to a study of CD8+ T cells in alopecia areata. Following RNA extraction, reverse transcription yielded cDNA that acted as the sequencing template. Measured with immunoSEQ multiplex PCR; TCRdb has only the in-frame clones, and not every one. The sample has 7,000 to 8,500 clones, 67% seen once. Peripheral blood samples and lesional scalp punch biopsies were obtained from alopecia areata patients. With V trimmed by 6 bases and J by 4 bases, 9 bases remained unmatched. Germline V gene data show CDR1 as SNHLY and CDR2 as FYNNEI. CDR3 length: 16 amino acids.

The V gene is TRBV2, the J gene TRBJ2-2, with TRBD2 matching over 9 bases. The source was skin, collected at week 0. The TCR was taken from a human donor with alopecia areata. The CDR3 region is CASSAPAGGSTGELFF. Written as DNA, the CDR3 is TGTGCCAGCAGCGCTCCAGCGGGGGGTAGCACCGGGGAGCTGTTTTTT.